The text below deals with one TCR beta chain. The data derive from a study of blood T cell repertoires in COVID-19. The overall study: COVID-19 samples collected from the United States, Italy and Spain covered acute and convalescent phases. Sources were T cells, B-cell-depleted T cells, or PBMCs; the material itself was cDNA or gDNA.

CDR1 is KGHSH, CDR2 LQKENI, per germline. CDR3 length: 16 residues. Trimming cost V 3 bases and J 7 bases; bases outside gene matches: 10. Original processing methods: Reference gene primers were amplified, and this amplification served to estimate nucleated cell counts. The table came from immunoSEQ multiplex PCR; TCRdb's copy has only in-frame clones and leaves some out. The V and J calls and clone size were taken over from that table, and D and trimming were inferred from the DNA. The sample has more than 30,000 clones, about 90% seen once. The genes are TRBV18 and TRBJ2-5; TRBD2 aligns across 11 bases. The sequenced sample consisted of peripheral blood. This receptor was identified in a man over 45 with active or convalescent COVID-19. The CDR3 protein is CASSPQTSGADGTQYF. The CDR3 DNA sequence: TGTGCCAGCTCACCCCAGACTAGCGGGGCCGACGGGACCCAGTACTTC. Looking up the rest from reference TRBV18 and TRBJ2-5 gives the full variable domain: NAGVMQNPRHLVRRRGQEARLRCSPMKGHSHVYWYRQLPEEGLKFMVYLQKENIIDESGMPKERFSAEFPKEGPSILRIQQVVRGDSAAYFCASSPQTSGADGTQYFGPGTRLLVL.